The 28 T cell receptor beta chains below all came from one sample that was sequenced in a study of OX40 agonist ivuxolimab in advanced cancers. The library was made by the immunoSEQ multiplex PCR assay. Here the immuneACCESS table is served through TCRdb, limited to in-frame sequences with V and J called. Missing clones are a known gap in these copies; in checked studies unresolved V genes cover under half, and the rest lacks a known reason. For this sample there are tens of thousands of clones; roughly nine tenths appear just once. Roughly 4% of the sample is held by the ten biggest clonotypes. The source material was CD4+ or CD8+ T cells sorted from blood, sampled in a trial of the OX40 agonist ivuxolimab. The receptor source for this set is an adult with an advanced solid tumor such as melanoma, head and neck, liver or kidney cancer.

This chain links TRBV7-9 with TRBJ2-2, with TRBD2 matching over 11 bases. From germline, CDR1 is SEHNR and CDR2 FQNEAQ (reference sequence). V was clipped by 5 bases and J by 5 bases; unmatched bases: 1. There are 14 residues in the CDR3. This CDR3 is CASSRLAGTGELFF. The CDR3 nucleotides are TGTGCCAGCAGCCGACTAGCGGGAACCGGGGAGCTGTTTTTT.

V is TRBV28 and J is TRBJ2-5, with unresolved D. This CDR3 comprises 16 residues. Trimming stripped 1 base from V and 1 base from J, with 13 bases between. Per the germline V gene, CDR1 is MDHEN and CDR2 is SYDVKM. The CDR3 coding sequence is TGTGCCAGCAGTTTATTGCAGGCCGAGTCCCAAGAGACCCAGTACTTC. It translates to CASSLLQAESQETQYF.

The table lists this clone with a few counts. The chain employs TRBV14 and TRBJ2-7; 10 bases map to TRBD1. This CDR3 spans 15 amino acids. After removal of 1 base from V and 0 bases from J, the junction contained 0 bases not matched to a gene. Germline CDR1 and CDR2: SGHDN and FVKESK. DNA for the CDR3: TGTGCCAGCAGCCAAGGGGACAGGGGCTCCTACGAGCAGTACTTC. It encodes CASSQGDRGSYEQYF.

The chain recombines TRBV5-5 with TRBJ2-5; D gene uncertain. The V end lost 2 bases, the J end lost 3 bases, and 8 bases lay between the germline ends. This CDR3 comprises 13 residues. CDR1 and CDR2 (germline): SGHKS, YYEKEE (reference sequence). The CDR3 DNA is TGTGCCAGCAGCTTCACAGTGAAAGAGACCCAGTACTTC. Translated: CASSFTVKETQYF. Drawing the rest from reference TRBV5-5 and TRBJ2-5, the complete variable domain is DAGVTQSPTHLIKTRGQQVTLRCSPISGHKSVSWYQQVLGQGPQFIFQYYEKEERGRGNFPDRFSARQFPNYSSELNVNALLLGDSALYLCASSFTVKETQYFGPGTRLLVL.

This clone occurred once. This chain links TRBV7-6 with TRBJ2-1; unclear D gene. The ends were cut back, 4 bases at V and 8 bases at J, with 18 bases in the middle. The CDR3 is 15 amino acids. Germline-derived CDR1 and CDR2 are SGHVS and FNYEAQ. The DNA of the CDR3 is TGTGCCAGCAGCTGGCGAACCGACTCGAACTATGAGCAGTTCTTC. Residues: CASSWRTDSNYEQFF.

The rearrangement links TRBV11-3 to TRBJ2-3; 7 nucleotides agree with TRBD1. V trimming: 4 bases; J trimming: 4 bases; junction bases outside the gene matches: 8. Germline V lookup: CDR1 SGHNT, CDR2 YENEEA. CDR3 size: 15 residues. The CDR3 DNA follows: TGTGCCAGCAGCTCAGGGGCAGGGGGATCAGATACGCAGTATTTT. This codes for CASSSGAGGSDTQYF.

The rearrangement uses TRBV5-1 and TRBJ2-6; D gene ambiguous. Germline loops: CDR1 SGHRS, CDR2 YFSETQ. Deletions cut 0 bases from V and 0 bases from J, with 10 bases between. This CDR3 comprises 17 residues. CDR3 sequence reads: CASSLEEPGSGANVLTF. The CDR3 coding sequence is TGCGCCAGCAGCTTGGAGGAACCCGGCTCTGGGGCCAACGTCCTGACTTTC.

CDR3 DNA: TGTGCCAGCAGCTCTCGACAGGGGGGCTACGAGCAGTACGTC. Translating it yields CASSSRQGGYEQYV. The chain combines TRBV7-9 with TRBJ2-7; 9 bases match TRBD1. Trimming cost V 4 bases and J 3 bases; bases outside gene matches: 4. This CDR3 spans 14 amino acids. CDR1 is SEHNR, CDR2 FQNEAQ, per germline (reference sequence).

This sequence joins TRBV19 and TRBJ1-3, with D hard to call. The CDR3 consists of 17 residues. The germline V gene has CDR1 LNHDA and CDR2 SQIVND (reference sequence). Trimming removed 1 base from V and 0 bases from J, with 13 bases in between. CDR3 sequence: CASSIVGSKNSGNTIYF. Written as DNA, the CDR3 is TGTGCCAGTAGTATAGTGGGATCGAAAAACTCTGGAAACACCATATATTTT.

This clone appeared a few times. This chain uses TRBV10-2 with TRBJ1-6; the D is unclear. The CDR3 sequence is 14 residues long. The V gene's germline CDR1 is WSHSY and CDR2 SAAADI. Trimming took 2 bases from V and 6 from J, leaving 8 bases between them. Written as DNA, the CDR3 is TGCGCCAGCAGTGAGAAATCCCTTAATTCACCCCTCCACTTT. This encodes CASSEKSLNSPLHF.

This clone was counted a single time. J is TRBJ2-2 and V is TRBV28; tentative D call: TRBD2 (6 bases). CDR3 length equals 15 residues. The V and J ends lost 5 bases and 5 bases respectively, with 15 bases between them. From germline, CDR1 is MDHEN and CDR2 SYDVKM. CDR3 nucleotide sequence: TGTGCCAGCAGTCTATTCGGGAGAGGGACCGGGGAGCTGTTTTTT. This translates into CASSLFGRGTGELFF.

This rearrangement joins TRBV4-1 to TRBJ2-7, with a tentative D call TRBD1 (8 bases). V lost 3 bases, J lost 4 bases, and 13 bases lay in between. The germline V gene encodes CDR1 MGHRA and CDR2 YSYEKL. The CDR3 runs 14 residues. In DNA, the CDR3 is TGCGCCAGCAGCCATGGACAGGGAGGGTACGAGCAGTACTTC. Encoded protein: CASSHGQGGYEQYF.

The genes are TRBV5-4 and TRBJ2-7; 7 nucleotides agree with TRBD2. The CDR3 spans 13 residues. The germline CDR1 and CDR2 sequences are SGHNT and YYREEE (reference sequence). Germline trimming cut 5 bases from V and 3 bases from J; bases unmatched to any gene: 5. The CDR3 nucleotides read TGTGCCAGCAGGCGGCGGGAGAGCTACGAGCAGTACTTC. Protein sequence: CASRRRESYEQYF.

The chain links TRBV7-3 to TRBJ2-2, with 8 bases matching TRBD1. Per germline, CDR1 SGHTA and CDR2 FQGTGA. V lost 4 bases to trimming and J lost 2 bases; unmatched junction nucleotides: 6. The CDR3 spans 16 residues. CDR3 region: CASSSTGTGNTGELFF. The CDR3 region has the DNA TGTGCCAGCAGCTCTACCGGGACAGGCAACACCGGGGAGCTGTTTTTT.

In this sample, this clone turned up a few times. V and J are TRBV6-5 and TRBJ2-2; D remains unclear. CDR3 length: 13 residues. The V and J ends lost 2 bases and 3 bases respectively, with 4 bases between them. Germline V lookup: CDR1 MNHEY, CDR2 SVGAGI. As DNA, the CDR3 is TGTGCCAGCAGTTACGTTGACACCGGGGAGCTGTTTTTT. The encoded protein is CASSYVDTGELFF.

The chain is built from TRBV19 and TRBJ1-2, with no clear D. Trimming shortened V by 7 bases and J by 2 bases, and 8 bases separated the two germline ends. The CDR3 sequence is 12 residues long. The germline V gene encodes CDR1 LNHDA and CDR2 SQIVND (reference sequence). The CDR3 sequence: CASKSENYGYTF. CDR3 nucleotides: TGTGCCAGTAAGTCGGAGAACTATGGCTACACCTTC.

The V gene is TRBV5-1, the J gene TRBJ2-2; D uncertain. V shed 6 bases and J shed 5 bases, with 5 bases lying between them. The CDR3 loop spans 11 amino acids. Germline lookup yields CDR1 SGHRS and CDR2 YFSETQ. The CDR3 DNA follows: TGCGCCAGCACCTTAACCGGGGAGCTGTTTTTT. Translating gives CASTLTGELFF.

Here the CDR3 DNA reads TGTGCCAGCTGGGGGGGCGACTCCTACGAGCAGTACTTC. Encoded protein: CASWGGDSYEQYF. This rearrangement joins TRBV6-5 to TRBJ2-7; possible D gene TRBD2, 7 bases. CDR3 size: 13 residues. Trimming pared 8 bases from V and 0 bases from J, leaving 11 bases between. From germline, CDR1 is MNHEY and CDR2 SVGAGI.

The chain employs TRBV19 and TRBJ1-1, with no clear D. Trimming pared 3 bases from V and 1 base from J, leaving 12 bases between. The CDR3 loop spans 15 amino acids. Germline V gives CDR1 LNHDA, CDR2 SQIVND (reference sequence). CDR3 DNA: TGTGCCAGTAGTATTTCTGGGGTAGGGAACACTGAAGCTTTCTTT. Translated, it gives CASSISGVGNTEAFF.

The chain employs TRBV2 and TRBJ2-7; no definite D call. Between the trimmed V and J ends, which lost 6 bases and 3 bases, there was a span of 3 bases. Germline V gene data show CDR1 as SNHLY and CDR2 as FYNNEI. The length of the CDR3 is 10 residues. CDR3 protein: CASSHYEQYV. The CDR3, as DNA: TGTGCCAGCAGCCACTACGAGCAGTACGTC.

The rearrangement joins TRBV9 to TRBJ1-4, with unresolved D. V was clipped by 0 bases and J by 0 bases, with 6 bases between them. This CDR3 comprises 15 residues. Germline CDR1 reads SGDLS; CDR2 reads YYNGEE. The CDR3 nucleotides read TGTGCCAGCAGCGTAGATGCCGCAACTAATGAAAAACTGTTTTTT. This translates into CASSVDAATNEKLFF.

CDR3 DNA sequence: TGCGCCAGCAGCTCCACTCTCGCCTACGAGCAGTACGTC. Amino acids: CASSSTLAYEQYV. The chain recombines TRBV4-1 with TRBJ2-7; D is unclear. The CDR3 runs to 13 residues. Trimming removed 5 bases at V and 2 bases at J, with 10 bases between. Germline V gene data show CDR1 as MGHRA and CDR2 as YSYEKL.

This chain uses TRBV6-5 with TRBJ2-1; the D gene is possibly TRBD1 (5 bases). This CDR3 has 16 residues. The germline V gene encodes CDR1 MNHEY and CDR2 SVGAGI. V lost 2 bases, J lost 2 bases, and 13 bases lay in between. In nucleotides, the CDR3 is TGTGCCAGCAGTTACGGTAGCCAGGGAACCTACAATGAGCAGTTCTTC. This translates into CASSYGSQGTYNEQFF.

V usage is TRBV28 and J usage is TRBJ1-2, with D perhaps matching TRBD1 (6 bases). Germline lookup yields CDR1 MDHEN and CDR2 SYDVKM. V lost 3 bases to trimming and J lost 1 base, with 12 bases between them. CDR3 length equals 15 residues. CDR3 amino acids: CASSFGGHINYGYTF. The CDR3, as DNA: TGTGCCAGCAGTTTCGGGGGGCATATTAACTATGGCTACACCTTC.

The chain couples TRBV6-1 to TRBJ2-5, with 12 bases matching TRBD2. TRBJ2-7 explains the end of the DNA better; the J call may be wrong. CDR1 is MNHNS and CDR2 is SASEGT in the germline V gene. The CDR3 is made up of 14 amino acids. Here the CDR3 reads CASSEASGRAEQYF. DNA for the CDR3: TGTGCCAGCAGTGAGGCTAGCGGGAGGGCCGAGCAGTACTTC.

CDR3 loop: CAWSHGREQETQYF. The CDR3 DNA reads TGTGCCTGGAGCCACGGACGCGAGCAAGAGACCCAGTACTTC. This rearrangement joins TRBV30 to TRBJ2-5; D remains ambiguous. V lost 3 bases and J 2 bases, leaving 13 bases between the germline ends. CDR1 is GTSNPN and CDR2 is SVGIG in the germline V gene (reference sequence). The length of the CDR3 is 14 residues.

The CDR3 region has the DNA TGTGCCAGCAGCCCCCCACTAGCGGGAGGGTACGAGCAGTACTTC. It codes for CASSPPLAGGYEQYF. The genes are TRBV7-9 and TRBJ2-7; TRBD2 agrees at 13 bases. The V segment lost 5 bases and the J segment 4 bases; nucleotides outside the gene matches: 5. Germline loops: CDR1 SEHNR, CDR2 FQNEAQ (reference sequence). The CDR3 contains 15 residues.

A few counts support this clone. V usage is TRBV4-1 and J usage is TRBJ1-4; 10 nucleotides align to TRBD1. Trimming removed 4 bases from V and 7 bases from J; junction bases left unmatched: 3. In germline, CDR1 is MGHRA, CDR2 YSYEKL. This CDR3 region has 14 residues. Written as DNA, the CDR3 is TGCGCCAGCAGCCGAGGACAGGGGGTTGAAAAACTGTTTTTT. Protein product: CASSRGQGVEKLFF.